Sequencing of this T cell receptor beta chain was carried out in a study of early T cells in non-severe SARS-CoV-2 infection. Overall study: Sequencing was performed on bulk RNA from unsorted whole blood, leaving chains unpaired.

Germline V lookup: CDR1 SSHAT, CDR2 FNYEAQ (reference sequence). The CDR3 has 14 amino acids. This clonotype was counted many times. What it binds is unknown. Relative to the germline gene, one junction end is altered; a read error may explain this. Broader study findings: Private and CD4 specificities were missed by VDJdb matching, which favored anti-spike CD8 responses.

Individual cDNA molecules received unique molecular identifiers. TCRdb reprocessed the 5' RACE reads with MiXCR, giving one entry per CDR3 protein. The sample has approximately 35,000 distinct CDR3 sequences, roughly 5.9% seen once; the top ten hold about 5.3%. Sequencing input: whole blood. V gene TRBV7-7 combines with J gene TRBJ2-3, with D maybe TRBD1 (6 bases). This TCR was recovered from an adult who was a healthcare worker with PCR-confirmed SARS-CoV-2 infection or an uninfected control (not recorded which). CDR3 in DNA: TGTGCTAGCAGCAAGGACAGAGGGATAGATACGCAGTATTTT. Protein sequence: CASSKDRGIDTQYF.